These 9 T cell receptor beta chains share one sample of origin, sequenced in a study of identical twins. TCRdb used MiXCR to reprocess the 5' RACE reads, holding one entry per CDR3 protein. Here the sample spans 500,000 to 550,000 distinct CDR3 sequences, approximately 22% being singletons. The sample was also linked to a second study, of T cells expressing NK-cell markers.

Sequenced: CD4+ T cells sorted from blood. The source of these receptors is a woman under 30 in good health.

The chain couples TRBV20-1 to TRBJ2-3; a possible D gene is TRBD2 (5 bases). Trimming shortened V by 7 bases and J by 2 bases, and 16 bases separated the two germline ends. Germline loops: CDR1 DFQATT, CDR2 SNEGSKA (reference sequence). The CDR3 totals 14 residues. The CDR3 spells CSGVKPAATDTQYF. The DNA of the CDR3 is TGCAGTGGGGTTAAGCCAGCGGCCACAGATACGCAGTATTTT.

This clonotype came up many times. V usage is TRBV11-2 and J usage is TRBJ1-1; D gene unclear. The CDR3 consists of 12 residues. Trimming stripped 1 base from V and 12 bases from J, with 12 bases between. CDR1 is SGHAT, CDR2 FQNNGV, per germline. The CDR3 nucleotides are TGTGCCAGCAGCTTAGCCGGACGAGGGCCTTTCTTT. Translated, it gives CASSLAGRGPFF.

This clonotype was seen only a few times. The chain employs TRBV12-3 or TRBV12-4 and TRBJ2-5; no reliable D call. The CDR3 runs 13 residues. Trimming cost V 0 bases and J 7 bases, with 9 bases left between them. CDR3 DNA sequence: TGTGCCAGCAGTTTAGCCGTAGGGTCGACCCAGTACTTC. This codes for CASSLAVGSTQYF.

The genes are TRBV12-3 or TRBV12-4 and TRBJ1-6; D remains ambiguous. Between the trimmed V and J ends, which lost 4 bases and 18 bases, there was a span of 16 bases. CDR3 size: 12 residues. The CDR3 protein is CASSSPQKQPHF. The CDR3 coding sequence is TGTGCCAGCAGTTCCCCTCAAAAGCAACCCCACTTT.

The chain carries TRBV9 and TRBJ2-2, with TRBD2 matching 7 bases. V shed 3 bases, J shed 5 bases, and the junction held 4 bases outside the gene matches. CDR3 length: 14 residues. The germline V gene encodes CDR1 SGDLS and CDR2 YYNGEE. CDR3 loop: CASSALGRTGELFF. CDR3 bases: TGTGCCAGCAGCGCGCTCGGGAGGACCGGGGAGCTGTTTTTT.

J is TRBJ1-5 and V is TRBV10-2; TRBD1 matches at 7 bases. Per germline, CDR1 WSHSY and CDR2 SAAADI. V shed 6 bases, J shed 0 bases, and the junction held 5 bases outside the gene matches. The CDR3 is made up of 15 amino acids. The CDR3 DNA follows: TGCGCCAGCAGACGACAGGGATATAGCAATCAGCCCCAGCATTTT. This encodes CASRRQGYSNQPQHF.

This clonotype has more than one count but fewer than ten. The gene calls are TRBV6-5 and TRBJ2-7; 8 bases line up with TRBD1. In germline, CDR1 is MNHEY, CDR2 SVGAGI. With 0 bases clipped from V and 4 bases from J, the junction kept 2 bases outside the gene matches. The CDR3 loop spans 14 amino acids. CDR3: CASSYSRTGYEQYF. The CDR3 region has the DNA TGTGCCAGCAGTTACTCGAGGACAGGGTACGAGCAGTACTTC.

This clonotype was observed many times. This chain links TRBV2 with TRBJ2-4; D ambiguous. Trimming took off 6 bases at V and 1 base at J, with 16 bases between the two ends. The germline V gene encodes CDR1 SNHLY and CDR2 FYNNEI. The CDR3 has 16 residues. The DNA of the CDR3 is TGTGCCAGCAGGGAAAGGACGGCGCTGGCCAAAAACATTCAGTACTTC. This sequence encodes CASRERTALAKNIQYF.

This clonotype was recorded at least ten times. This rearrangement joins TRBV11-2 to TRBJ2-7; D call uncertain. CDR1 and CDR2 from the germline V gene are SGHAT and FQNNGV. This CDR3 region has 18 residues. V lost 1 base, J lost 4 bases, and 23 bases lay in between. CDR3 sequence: CASSLVPPGLSETYEQYF. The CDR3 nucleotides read TGTGCCAGCAGCTTAGTTCCCCCGGGCTTGTCCGAGACATACGAGCAGTACTTC.